This T cell receptor (beta chain) was found in a study of cytomegalovirus exposure and HLA in healthy donors. The study's findings and limits: In terms of immune exposure information, only CMV serostatus was available. An analysis done earlier found most TCR beta V segments productive about 90% or about 30% of the time. Association with HLA alleles at 0.05 false discovery rate was found for 15,000 to 20,000 TCR beta sequences in a later analysis.

This clone was observed a few times. Its specificity is not known. The PCR had 60 Vbeta and 13 Jbeta primers. TCRdb's copy holds only in-frame clones and misses some; the assay was immunoSEQ multiplex PCR. The sample gives more than 75,000 clones, roughly 70% of which show up once; under 10% is in the top ten. V lost 11 bases to trimming and J lost 6 bases; unmatched junction nucleotides: 13. CDR1 and CDR2 from the germline V gene are SEHNR and FQNEAQ (reference sequence). This CDR3 has 16 amino acids. The rearrangement uses TRBV7-9 and TRBJ2-3; 14 nucleotides align to TRBD2. The sequencing input was PBMCs. The source of this sequence is a middle-aged man in good health and CMV-seropositive. For the CDR3, the DNA is TGTGCCGGAGAACGGACTAGCGGGGGGACCCCGGATACGCAGTATTTT. Protein sequence: CAGERTSGGTPDTQYF. Full variable domain (remainder filled in from reference TRBV7-9 and TRBJ2-3): DTGVSQNPRHKITKRGQNVTFRCDPISEHNRLYWYRQTLGQGPEFLTYFQNEAQLEKSRLLSDRFSAERPKGSFSTLEIQRTEQGDSAMYLCAGERTSGGTPDTQYFGPGTRLTVL.